A single sample gave rise to the 8 T cell receptor beta chains below, sequenced in a study of blood T cell repertoires in COVID-19. Measured with immunoSEQ multiplex PCR; TCRdb has only the in-frame clones, and not every one. The sample contains approximately 170,000 clones, around 83% of which appear only once. Sequenced material: PBMCs or T cells enriched from blood (not recorded which). Source of these receptors: a woman in her forties or fifties in a cohort exposed to, infected with or recovered from COVID-19 (not recorded which).

This clone was counted once. V and J are TRBV27 and TRBJ2-5, with TRBD2 as a possible D gene (6 bases). Germline CDR1 MNHEY, CDR2 SMNVEV (reference sequence). CDR3 length: 13 amino acids. V lost 5 bases and J 7 bases, leaving 14 bases between the germline ends. This CDR3 is CASSPTRGGTQYF. CDR3 coding DNA: TGTGCCAGCAGTCCTACCCGGGGAGGGACCCAGTACTTC.

The chain recombines TRBV28 with TRBJ1-6; D call uncertain. V was cut by 5 bases and J by 8 bases, with 16 bases left in between. Germline lookup yields CDR1 MDHEN and CDR2 SYDVKM. The CDR3 spans 15 residues. The CDR3 loop reads CASSGGWGGHSPLHF. CDR3 sequence (DNA): TGTGCCAGCAGTGGAGGATGGGGAGGTCATTCACCCCTCCACTTT.

The CDR3 region is CASIPLGGKNTEAFF. The CDR3 nucleotides read TGTGCCAGCATTCCCCTCGGGGGGAAGAACACTGAAGCTTTCTTT. The chain recombines TRBV28 with TRBJ1-1; maybe TRBD1 (5 bases). V lost 7 bases and J 1 base, leaving 16 bases between the germline ends. Germline lookup yields CDR1 MDHEN and CDR2 SYDVKM. The CDR3 totals 15 residues.

The chain has TRBV27 and TRBJ2-3; TRBD2 aligns across 15 bases. From germline, CDR1 is MNHEY and CDR2 SMNVEV (reference sequence). V lost 7 bases and J lost 3; bases outside the gene matches: 2. The CDR3 totals 15 residues. This CDR3 reads CASTGTSGRTDTQYF. DNA of the CDR3: TGTGCCAGCACTGGGACTAGCGGGAGGACAGATACGCAGTATTTT.

This chain uses TRBV4-1 with TRBJ2-1; 10 bases align to TRBD2. J was trimmed by 2 bases and V by 4 bases; bases with no gene match: 11. This CDR3 comprises 18 residues. Germline V lookup: CDR1 MGHRA, CDR2 YSYEKL. The CDR3 DNA is TGCGCCAGCAGCCGGAACGCTGCTAGCGGGAGACCCTACAATGAGCAGTTCTTC. Its translation is CASSRNAASGRPYNEQFF.

The chain links TRBV10-3 to TRBJ1-1; 8 bases map to TRBD1. This CDR3 has 15 amino acids. J gave up 6 bases and V 4 bases, and 10 bases lay outside the gene matches. Germline V gene lookup returns CDR1 ENHRY and CDR2 SYGVKD. The CDR3 sequence is CAISARQGFASEAFF. The CDR3 DNA reads TGTGCCATCAGTGCCCGACAGGGGTTTGCGTCTGAAGCTTTCTTT.

The chain couples TRBV19 to TRBJ1-5; D remains ambiguous. CDR3 length: 13 residues. Deletions cut 8 bases from V and 7 bases from J, with 15 bases between. Germline CDR1 and CDR2: LNHDA and SQIVND (reference sequence). The CDR3 protein is CASSHAGGQPQHF. CDR3 sequence (DNA): TGTGCCAGTTCACATGCCGGAGGGCAGCCCCAGCATTTT.

The J gene is TRBJ1-6, the V gene TRBV7-6; 7 bases are a match to TRBD1. This CDR3 contains 15 residues. J was trimmed by 6 bases and V by 1 base; bases with no gene match: 3. Per the germline V gene, CDR1 is SGHVS and CDR2 is FNYEAQ. The CDR3 reads CASSLDRGFNSPLHF. DNA of the CDR3: TGTGCCAGCAGCTTAGACAGGGGATTTAATTCACCCCTCCACTTT.